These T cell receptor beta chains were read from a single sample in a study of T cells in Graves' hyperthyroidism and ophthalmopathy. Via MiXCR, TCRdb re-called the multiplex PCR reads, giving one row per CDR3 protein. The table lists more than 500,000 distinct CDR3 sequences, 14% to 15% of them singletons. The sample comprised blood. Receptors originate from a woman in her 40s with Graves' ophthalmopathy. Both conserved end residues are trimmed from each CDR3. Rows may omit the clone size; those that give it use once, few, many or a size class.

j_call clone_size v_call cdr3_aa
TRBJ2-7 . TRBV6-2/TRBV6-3 ASSYLGLEQY
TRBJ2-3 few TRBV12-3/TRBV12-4 ASSSERGGPDTQY
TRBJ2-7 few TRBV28 ASPRERPRVRHEQY
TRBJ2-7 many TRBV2 ASSDWEARSYEQY
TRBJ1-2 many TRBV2 ASTGQIGGYT
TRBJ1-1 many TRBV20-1 SARPMDRGTEAF
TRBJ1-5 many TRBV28 ASSSGVRNQPQH
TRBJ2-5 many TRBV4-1 ASSRDTTQETQY
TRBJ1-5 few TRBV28 ASSLDHGDQPQH
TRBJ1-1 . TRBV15 ATSKNVDRANTEAF
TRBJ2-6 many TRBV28 ASTPSGSGANVLT